This TCR beta chain was captured by sequencing in a study of tumor-infiltrating lymphocytes in localized non-small cell lung cancer. At the level of the study: Some samples were collected after neoadjuvant chemotherapy; smokers, never-smokers and several histologies were included.

In regard to this clone: Its antigen is undetermined.

Study-wide results and limits: TCRbeta sequencing showed higher T cell infiltration in tumors than uninvolved lung.

Assay: immunoSEQ multiplex PCR; the TCRdb copy retains only in-frame clones and omits some. The sample records 6,000 to 7,500 clones, 60% to 80% being singletons. The sequence was obtained from a human donor with non-small cell lung cancer. Material: uninvolved lung tissue not adjacent to the tumor.

As DNA, the CDR3 is TGTGCCAGTAGTCTTGGGGATACGCAGTATTTT. Protein: CASSLGDTQYF. V and J are TRBV19 and TRBJ2-3; no clear D gene. This CDR3 is 11 amino acids long. The V end was cut by 5 bases, the J end by 6 bases, with 6 bases between. The germline V gene has CDR1 LNHDA and CDR2 SQIVND (reference sequence).